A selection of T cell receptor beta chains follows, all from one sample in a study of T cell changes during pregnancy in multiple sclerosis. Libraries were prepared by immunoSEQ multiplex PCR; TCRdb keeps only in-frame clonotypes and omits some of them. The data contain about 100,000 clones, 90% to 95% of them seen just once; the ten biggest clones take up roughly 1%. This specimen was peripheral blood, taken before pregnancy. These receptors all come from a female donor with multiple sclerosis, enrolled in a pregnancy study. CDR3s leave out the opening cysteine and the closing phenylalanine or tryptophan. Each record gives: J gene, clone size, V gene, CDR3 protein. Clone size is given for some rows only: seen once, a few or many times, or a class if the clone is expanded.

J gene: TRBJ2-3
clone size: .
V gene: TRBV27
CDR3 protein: ASSLRLGGGVPSTDTQY

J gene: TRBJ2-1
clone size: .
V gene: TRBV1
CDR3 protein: TSSPRTALNEQF

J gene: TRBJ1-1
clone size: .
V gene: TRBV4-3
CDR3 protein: ASSPGTLGTEAF

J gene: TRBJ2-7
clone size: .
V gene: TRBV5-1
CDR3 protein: ASKVGTGSLYEQY

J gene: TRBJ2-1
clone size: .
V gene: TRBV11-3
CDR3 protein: ASSLDLGQGGNEQF

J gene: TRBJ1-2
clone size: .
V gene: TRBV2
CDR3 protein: ASSSDRVTVNYGYT

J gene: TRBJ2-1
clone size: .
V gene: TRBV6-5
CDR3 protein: ASSGTADNEQF

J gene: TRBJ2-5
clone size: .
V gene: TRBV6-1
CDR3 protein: ASMRLAGGLETQY

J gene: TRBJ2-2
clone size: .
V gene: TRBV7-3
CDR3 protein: ASSLIRGTGELF

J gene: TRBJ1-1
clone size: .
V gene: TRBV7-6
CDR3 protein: ASSHSTGTEAF

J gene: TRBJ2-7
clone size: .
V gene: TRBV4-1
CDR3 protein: ASSPVGRGNEQY

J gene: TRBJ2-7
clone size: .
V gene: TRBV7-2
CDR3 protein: ASSGWTGGVRYEQY

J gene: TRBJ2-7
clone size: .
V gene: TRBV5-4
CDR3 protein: ASSYVTGRSYEQY

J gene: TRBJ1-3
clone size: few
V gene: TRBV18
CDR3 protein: ASQTGQMGNTIY

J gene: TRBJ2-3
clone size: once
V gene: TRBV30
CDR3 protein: AWSPPQGGTQY

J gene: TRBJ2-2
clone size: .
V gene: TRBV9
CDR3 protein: ASGNSYPNTGELF

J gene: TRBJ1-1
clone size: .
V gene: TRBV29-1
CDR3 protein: SGRGGDTEAF

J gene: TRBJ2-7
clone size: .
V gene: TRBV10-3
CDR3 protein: AISEPSGSYEQY

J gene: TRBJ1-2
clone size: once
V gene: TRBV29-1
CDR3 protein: STGEGSYGYT

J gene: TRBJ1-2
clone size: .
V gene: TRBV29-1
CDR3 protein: SVRDSRYGYT

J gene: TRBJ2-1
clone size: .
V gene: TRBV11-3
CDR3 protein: ASSLGQGLAGVNEQF

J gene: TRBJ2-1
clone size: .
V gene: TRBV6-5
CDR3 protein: ASSGTSGRADEQF